This T cell receptor beta chain was retrieved from a study of Graves' ophthalmopathy and Graves' hyperthyroidism. Findings of the study overall: With a specificity of roughly 72% and a sensitivity of about 70%, the model predicted ophthalmopathy progression. Stable hyperthyroidism and ophthalmopathy were told apart by a 13-signature model, which achieved about 88% sensitivity and over 65% specificity.

The CDR3 runs to 14 residues. Germline lookup yields CDR1 SGHTA and CDR2 FQGNSA. The V gene end was trimmed by 5 bases and the J gene end by 8 bases; junction bases not matched to a gene: 9. As concerns this clonotype: Its antigen is undetermined.

RNA transcripts provided the template for amplifying TCR beta CDR3 regions. HTBI primers served in a first-round RT-PCR, which a second-round multiplex PCR followed. One entry per CDR3 protein results from TCRdb running MiXCR on the multiplex PCR reads. The profile shows about 640,000 distinct CDR3 sequences, just over 40% of them singletons. The specimen was peripheral blood. The receptor's source is an adult man with Graves' ophthalmopathy. The chain uses TRBV7-2 and TRBJ2-7; 10 nucleotides agree with TRBD1. CDR3 nucleotides: TGTGCCAGCAGCCGTGGACAGGGGGTCGACAAGCAGTACTTC. Residues: CASSRGQGVDKQYF.